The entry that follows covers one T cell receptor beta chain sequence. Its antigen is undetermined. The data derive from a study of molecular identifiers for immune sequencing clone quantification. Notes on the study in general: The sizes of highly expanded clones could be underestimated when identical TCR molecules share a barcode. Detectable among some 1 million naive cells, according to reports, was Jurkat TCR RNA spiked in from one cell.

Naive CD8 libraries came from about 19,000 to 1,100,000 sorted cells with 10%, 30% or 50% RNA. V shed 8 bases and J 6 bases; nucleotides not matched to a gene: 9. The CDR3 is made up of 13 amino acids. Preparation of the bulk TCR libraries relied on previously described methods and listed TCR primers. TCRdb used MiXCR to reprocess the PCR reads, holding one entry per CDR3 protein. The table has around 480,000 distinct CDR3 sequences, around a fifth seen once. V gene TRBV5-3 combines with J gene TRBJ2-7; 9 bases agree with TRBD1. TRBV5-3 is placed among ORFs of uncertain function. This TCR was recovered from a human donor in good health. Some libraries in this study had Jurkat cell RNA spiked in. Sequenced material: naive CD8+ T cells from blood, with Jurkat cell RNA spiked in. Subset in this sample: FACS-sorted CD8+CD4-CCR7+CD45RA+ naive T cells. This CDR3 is CASSVGQGSEQYF. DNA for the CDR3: TGTGCCAGCAGCGTCGGACAGGGGAGCGAGCAGTACTTC.